This passage covers 2 T cell receptor beta chains from one sample sequenced in a study of PD-L1 blockade in urothelial cancer. Repertoires were generated with immunoSEQ multiplex PCR, while TCRdb's copy carries only in-frame clones and drops some. The sample shows more than 30,000 clones, around nine tenths of them seen only once. The input for sequencing was PBMCs, taken around atezolizumab (anti-PD-L1) treatment. The origin of the receptors is a man aged 60 to 69 with urothelial cancer.

The rearrangement links TRBV30 to TRBJ1-6, with D perhaps TRBD1 (6 bases). Between the trimmed V and J ends, which lost 0 bases and 9 bases, there was a span of 9 bases. The germline gives CDR1 GTSNPN, CDR2 SVGIG (reference sequence). There are 13 residues in the CDR3. The CDR3: CAWSVPGASPLHF. The CDR3 DNA reads as TGTGCCTGGAGTGTACCAGGGGCTTCACCCCTCCACTTT.

The rearrangement uses TRBV11-2 and TRBJ2-3; 9 bases map to TRBD2. V gave up 3 bases and J gave up 2 bases; unmatched junction bases: 3. The CDR3 has 15 amino acids. Germline V gives CDR1 SGHAT, CDR2 FQNNGV. CDR3 nucleotide sequence: TGTGCCAGCAGCTTCAGCGGGGGGTACACAGATACGCAGTATTTT. It is translated as CASSFSGGYTDTQYF.